This TCR beta chain was sequenced in a study of T-cell reconstitution after alpha-beta-depleted transplantation in children. From germline, CDR1 is DFQATT and CDR2 SNEGSKA (reference sequence). Trimming shortened V by 5 bases and J by 5 bases, and 19 bases separated the two germline ends. This CDR3 spans 14 amino acids. There are a few counts of this clonotype. A TCRbeta library incorporating unique molecular identifiers was prepared. One entry per CDR3 protein, called by TCRdb with MiXCR from the PCR reads. The table shows almost 250,000 distinct CDR3 sequences, with roughly 26% occurring only once. The clonotype originates from a girl under 10 years old with Fanconi anemia, due to receive a stem cell transplant. The source material was PBMCs, sampled before TCRalphabeta/CD19-depleted stem cell transplant. The chain recombines TRBV20-1 with TRBJ2-7; D may match TRBD1 or TRBD2 (6 bases each). DNA of the CDR3: TGCAGTGCTGGTCCGGGACACGCTAGCGACGAGCAGTACTTC. Amino acids: CSAGPGHASDEQYF.